The present T cell receptor (beta chain) was sequenced within a study of blood T cell repertoires in COVID-19. The method was immunoSEQ multiplex PCR; TCRdb's version includes in-frame clones alone and lacks a portion of them. The sample carries 70,000 to 100,000 clones, around 90% recorded once. This sequence originates from a woman over 75 with active or convalescent COVID-19. Material for sequencing was peripheral blood.

CDR3 in amino acids: CASSLFPTAKETQYF. CDR3 nucleotide sequence: TGTGCCAGCAGTTTATTCCCGACAGCGAAGGAGACCCAGTACTTC. This sequence joins TRBV27 and TRBJ2-5; D possibly corresponds to TRBD1 (5 bases). Germline V gives CDR1 MNHEY, CDR2 SMNVEV (reference sequence). This CDR3 has 15 amino acids. The V and J ends lost 1 base and 5 bases respectively, with 14 bases between them.